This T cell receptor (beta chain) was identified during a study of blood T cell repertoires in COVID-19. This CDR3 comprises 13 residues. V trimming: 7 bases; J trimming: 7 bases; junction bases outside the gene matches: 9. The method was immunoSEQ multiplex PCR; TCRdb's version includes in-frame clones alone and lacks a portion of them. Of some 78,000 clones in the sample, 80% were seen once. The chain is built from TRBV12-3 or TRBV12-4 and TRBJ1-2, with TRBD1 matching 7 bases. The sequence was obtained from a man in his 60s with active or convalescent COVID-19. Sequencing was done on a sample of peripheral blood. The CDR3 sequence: CASIPWDSSGYTF. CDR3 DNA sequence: TGTGCCAGCATCCCTTGGGACAGTTCTGGCTACACCTTC.